The 16 T cell receptor beta chains below were found in one sample sequenced in a study of blood T cell repertoires in COVID-19. Some clones are missing from TCRdb's copy, which holds only in-frame ones; the method was immunoSEQ multiplex PCR. The sample yields about 330,000 clones, about 91% seen once. The sample taken for sequencing was peripheral blood. Receptor source: a man under 40 with COVID-19, enrolled during active disease.

This clone was seen repeatedly, ten times or more. J is TRBJ2-7 and V is TRBV6-2 or TRBV6-3; D possibly corresponds to TRBD2 (6 bases). CDR1 and CDR2 from the germline V gene are MNHEY and SVGEGT. This CDR3 is built from 13 residues. With 2 bases removed from V and 3 bases from J, the gap between germline ends came to 8 bases. This CDR3 reads CASSYRDFYEQYF. In nucleotides, the CDR3 is TGTGCCAGCAGTTACCGGGACTTCTACGAGCAGTACTTC.

V usage is TRBV5-1 and J usage is TRBJ2-3; 7 positions agree with TRBD1. The CDR3 has 16 residues. Germline V gives CDR1 SGHRS, CDR2 YFSETQ. The ends lost 0 bases at V and 3 bases at J; junction bases unmatched: 7. As DNA, the CDR3 is TGCGCCAGCAGCTTGGACCCAGGGGGTGAGACAGATACGCAGTATTTT. Amino acids: CASSLDPGGETDTQYF. Full variable domain (rest looked up from reference TRBV5-1 and TRBJ2-3): KAGVTQTPRYLIKTRGQQVTLSCSPISGHRSVSWYQQTPGQGLQFLFEYFSETQRNKGNFPGRFSGRQFSNSRSEMNVSTLELGDSALYLCASSLDPGGETDTQYFGPGTRLTVL.

The rearrangement links TRBV3-1 (or the pseudogene TRBV3-2) to TRBJ2-3, with TRBD2 as a possible D gene (5 bases). Trimming took 2 bases from V and 7 from J, leaving 10 bases between them. This CDR3 spans 13 amino acids. Germline assignment: CDR1 LGHDT and CDR2 YNNKEL (reference sequence). The CDR3 bases are TGTGCCAGCAGCCAATTTAGCGCCAATACGCAGTATTTT. The encoded protein is CASSQFSANTQYF.

The chain uses TRBV24-1 and TRBJ2-5, with D perhaps matching TRBD2 (6 bases). CDR1 and CDR2 (germline): KGHDR, SFDVKD. CDR3 length: 17 residues. V was shortened by 2 bases and J by 2 bases, with 17 bases between the two germline ends. As DNA, the CDR3 is TGTGCCACCAGTGATTGGAGGGCGGACACCGCACAAGAGACCCAGTACTTC. Translating it yields CATSDWRADTAQETQYF.

This chain joins TRBV7-8 and TRBJ2-1, with D possibly being TRBD1 (5 bases). V gave up 2 bases and J gave up 6 bases, with 11 bases separating them. The CDR3 extends over 14 amino acids. Germline CDR1 reads SGHVS; CDR2 reads FQNEAQ. The CDR3 bases are TGTGCCAGCAGCTTATATGGGCAGGGCAATGAGCAGTTCTTC. It translates to CASSLYGQGNEQFF.

The rearrangement uses TRBV14 and TRBJ1-3; D possibly corresponds to TRBD1 (6 bases). The CDR3 sequence is 16 residues long. Germline-derived CDR1 and CDR2 are SGHDN and FVKESK. V dropped 4 bases and J dropped 4 bases, with 17 bases sitting between them. The CDR3 region is CASSLPQGFGGNTIYF. CDR3 coding DNA: TGTGCCAGCAGCCTCCCACAGGGCTTCGGGGGAAACACCATATATTTT.

This chain connects TRBV9 to TRBJ2-3; TRBD1 matches at 7 bases. The CDR3 runs to 15 residues. V gave up 2 bases and J gave up 3 bases; unmatched junction bases: 6. Germline assignment: CDR1 SGDLS and CDR2 YYNGEE. The CDR3: CASSVRGGRTDTQYF. In nucleotides, the CDR3 is TGTGCCAGCAGCGTCAGAGGGGGCAGGACAGATACGCAGTATTTT.

This clone was seen once. The chain links TRBV5-5 to TRBJ2-1; maybe TRBD1 (5 bases). CDR3 length equals 15 residues. CDR1 is SGHKS and CDR2 is YYEKEE in the germline V gene (reference sequence). Trimming took 4 bases from V and 6 from J, leaving 17 bases between them. Here the CDR3 reads CASSPPQGMSNEQFF. The CDR3 nucleotides are TGTGCCAGCAGCCCCCCCCAGGGTATGTCCAATGAGCAGTTCTTC.

V gene TRBV14 combines with J gene TRBJ2-6; 8 nucleotides line up with TRBD2. The junction had 7 bases not matched to a gene; V was cut back by 0 bases and J by 0 bases. CDR1 is SGHDN, CDR2 FVKESK, per germline. This CDR3 is built from 19 residues. CDR3 sequence (DNA): TGTGCCAGCAGCCAAGAGTTGTTTCGGGGGGGCTCTGGGGCCAACGTCCTGACTTTC. Translated: CASSQELFRGGSGANVLTF.

The J gene is TRBJ2-3, the V gene TRBV4-1; D possibly corresponds to TRBD2 (7 bases). Germline CDR1 is MGHRA and CDR2 is YSYEKL. The V end lost 2 bases, the J end lost 2 bases, and 17 bases lay between the germline ends. The CDR3 has 17 amino acids. The CDR3 nucleotides read TGCGCCAGCAGCCAAAGGGGGGGACTACCTGCCACAGATACGCAGTATTTT. This codes for CASSQRGGLPATDTQYF.

On this clone: Other DNA sequences in this sample translate to the same CDR3. The CDR3 is CASSLQGLSYEQYF. In DNA, the CDR3 is TGTGCCAGCAGCTTGCAGGGACTCTCCTACGAGCAGTACTTC. The rearrangement uses TRBV7-2 and TRBJ2-7, with D tentatively TRBD2 (6 bases). Trimming left V 3 bases short and J 0 bases short, with 9 bases between. CDR3 length equals 14 residues. Germline CDR1 and CDR2: SGHTA and FQGNSA.

This clone was seen a single time. The rearrangement joins TRBV28 to TRBJ1-2; 7 positions match TRBD1. This CDR3 is built from 13 residues. After removal of 7 bases from V and 0 bases from J, the junction contained 2 bases not matched to a gene. CDR1 is MDHEN and CDR2 is SYDVKM in the germline V gene. CDR3 loop: CASTGGANYGYTF. CDR3 sequence (DNA): TGTGCCAGCACAGGGGGAGCTAACTATGGCTACACCTTC.

The CDR3 DNA reads as TGTGCCAGCTCAGGGACAGGGGGCATCACTGAAGCTTTCTTT. Amino acid sequence: CASSGTGGITEAFF. The V call is TRBV18, the J call TRBJ1-1; 12 bases line up with TRBD1. CDR1 KGHSH and CDR2 LQKENI come from the germline V gene. The length of the CDR3 is 14 residues. With V trimmed by 5 bases and J by 4 bases, 2 bases remained unmatched. Full variable domain (outside the CDR3, taken from reference TRBV18 and TRBJ1-1): NAGVMQNPRHLVRRRGQEARLRCSPMKGHSHVYWYRQLPEEGLKFMVYLQKENIIDESGMPKERFSAEFPKEGPSILRIQQVVRGDSAAYFCASSGTGGITEAFFGQGTRLTVV.

This clone was counted between two and nine times. This sequence joins TRBV4-3 and TRBJ1-6, with D hard to call. The V end was cut by 2 bases, the J end by 0 bases, with 20 bases between. Per the germline V gene, CDR1 is LGHNA and CDR2 is YSLEER. The CDR3 has 20 residues. CDR3 protein: CASSQHSSVTMSSYNSPLHF. The CDR3 DNA sequence: TGCGCCAGCAGCCAACATTCAAGCGTTACCATGAGCTCCTATAATTCACCCCTCCACTTT.

V is TRBV5-1 and J is TRBJ1-4; 7 bases are a match to TRBD1. The V gene's germline CDR1 is SGHRS and CDR2 YFSETQ. Trimming at V came to 5 bases and at J to 0 bases, leaving 4 bases not matched to a gene. This CDR3 has 15 residues. For the CDR3, the DNA is TGCGCCAGCAGAAGGGGGCCGACAACTAATGAAAAACTGTTTTTT. Translation: CASRRGPTTNEKLFF. The whole variable domain, remainder taken from reference TRBV5-1 and TRBJ1-4, is KAGVTQTPRYLIKTRGQQVTLSCSPISGHRSVSWYQQTPGQGLQFLFEYFSETQRNKGNFPGRFSGRQFSNSRSEMNVSTLELGDSALYLCASRRGPTTNEKLFFGSGTQLSVL.

The J gene is TRBJ2-7, the V gene TRBV15, with TRBD2 identical over 13 bases. Germline CDR1 and CDR2: LNHNV and YYDKDF (reference sequence). There are 19 residues in the CDR3. V lost 0 bases and J lost 0; bases outside the gene matches: 8. The CDR3 DNA reads TGTGCCACCAGCAGAGATTACACTAGCGGGAGGGCCTTCTCCTACGAGCAGTACTTC. Amino acids: CATSRDYTSGRAFSYEQYF.